Listed below are T cell receptor beta chains from one sample, sequenced in a study of Graves' ophthalmopathy and Graves' hyperthyroidism. One entry per CDR3 protein results from TCRdb running MiXCR on the multiplex PCR reads. There are about 550,000 distinct CDR3 sequences in the sample; approximately 37% occur only once, and around 4% lies in the top ten. Sequencing was done on a sample of peripheral blood or thyroid tissue (not recorded which). These TCRs come from an adult man with Graves' hyperthyroidism. CDR3s include the opening cysteine and the closing phenylalanine or tryptophan. Fields, in order: J gene, V gene, clone size, D gene, CDR3 DNA, CDR3 protein. D genes are given only for firm matches. Size values are once, few and many counts, or a class for expanded clones, and some rows have none.

TRBJ1-2 | TRBV11-2 | few | NA | TGTGCCAGCAGCTTATTGGGGATGGCTTATGGCTACACCTTC | CASSLLGMAYGYTF
TRBJ2-5 | TRBV7-9 | NA | TRBD2 | TGTGCCAGCAGCTCGGGACTAGCGGGGGGGCAGGGGGAGACCCAGCACTTC | CASSSGLAGGQGETQHF
TRBJ1-2 | TRBV7-2 | many | NA | TGTGCCAGCAGCTTAGAACAGGGCGGCGGCTACACCTTC | CASSLEQGGGYTF
TRBJ1-5 | TRBV2 | many | NA | TGTGCCACCGGGGGGTCGGGGCAGCCCCAGCATTTT | CATGGSGQPQHF
TRBJ2-5 | TRBV15 | many | TRBD2 | TGTGCCACCAGCAGAGCGGGGGGACTTGAGACCCAGTACTTC | CATSRAGGLETQYF
TRBJ2-2 | TRBV19 | few | NA | TGTGCCAGTAGTATAGAAGGGACCGACCCCGGGGAGCTGTTTTTT | CASSIEGTDPGELFF
TRBJ2-6 | TRBV20-1 | many | NA | TGCAGTGCTCTTTACGTCCGACTCTCTGGGGCCAACGTCCTGACTTTC | CSALYVRLSGANVLTF
TRBJ1-6 | TRBV12-3/TRBV12-4 | many | NA | TGTGCCAGCAGTTTCTCCTATAATTCACCCCTCCACTTT | CASSFSYNSPLHF
TRBJ2-3 | TRBV2 | NA | NA | TGTGCCAGCAGAAAGGAGTTGGGCAGGTCCACAGATACGCAGTATTTT | CASRKELGRSTDTQYF
TRBJ2-2 | TRBV12-3/TRBV12-4 | NA | TRBD2 | TGTGCCAGCAGTCCCGGGACTAGTAGGACCGGGGAGCTGTTTTTT | CASSPGTSRTGELFF
TRBJ2-5 | TRBV15 | NA | TRBD2 | TGTGCCACCAGCAGTACCGGGGGGGCGTTGTTCTTC | CATSSTGGALFF
TRBJ1-1 | TRBV11-2 | NA | TRBD1 | TGTGCCAGCAGCGTTCGGACAGGGCTAGGGATGAACACTGAAGCTTTCTTT | CASSVRTGLGMNTEAFF
TRBJ1-2 | TRBV29-1 | many | NA | TGCAGCGTTGAATCCACAGGCTATGGCTACACCTTC | CSVESTGYGYTF
TRBJ2-2 | TRBV5-1 | NA | NA | TGCGCCAGCAGCCCATGGACAGACACCGGGGAGCTGTTTTTT | CASSPWTDTGELFF
TRBJ1-5 | TRBV5-6 | few | NA | TGTGCCAGCAGCTTCTGGGGGGGGAATCAGCCCCAGCATTTT | CASSFWGGNQPQHF
TRBJ2-5 | TRBV25-1 | NA | NA | TGTGCCAGCACTGAACGGGGGAGGCAAGAGACCCAGTACTTC | CASTERGRQETQYF
TRBJ1-4 | TRBV7-2 | NA | TRBD1 | TGTGCCAGCAGCCAGACAGGCACCGGGACAGCGGATGAAAAACTGTTTTTT | CASSQTGTGTADEKLFF
TRBJ1-1 | TRBV29-1 | NA | NA | TGCAGCGTTTCCCCTACGAACACTGAAGCTTTCTTT | CSVSPTNTEAFF
TRBJ2-5 | TRBV20-1 | once | TRBD2 | TGCAGTGCTGGAGCGCTCGGGAGGGCCTGGGGGACTCAGTACTTC | CSAGALGRAWGTQYF
TRBJ1-2 | TRBV28 | NA | TRBD1 | TGTGCCACCCAATTCCCGGGACAGGATGCCTATGGCTACACCTTC | CATQFPGQDAYGYTF
TRBJ1-3 | TRBV29-1 | many | NA | TGCAGCGTTGAAGGGGATGGAAACACCATATATTTT | CSVEGDGNTIYF
TRBJ2-5 | TRBV10-3 | NA | NA | TGTGCCATCAGTACCCAGTCGGGAGGGGGCGTCGAGACCCAGTACTTC | CAISTQSGGGVETQYF
TRBJ2-1 | TRBV7-8 | NA | TRBD1 | TGTGCCAGCAGCCAGGTCGGTGACAGGGGTAATGAGCAGTTCTTC | CASSQVGDRGNEQFF
TRBJ2-5 | TRBV10-1 | NA | NA | TGCGCCAGCAGTGATGAAGAGACCCAGTACTTC | CASSDEETQYF
TRBJ1-5 | TRBV7-6 | few | TRBD1 | TGTGCCAGCAGCACGGGGACAGGGTCTAGCAATCAGCCCCAGCATTTT | CASSTGTGSSNQPQHF
TRBJ2-5 | TRBV7-9 | many | TRBD2 | TGTGCCAGCAGCTCCGGGATAGCGGGAGATCTGGAGACCCAGTACTTC | CASSSGIAGDLETQYF
TRBJ1-4 | TRBV11-2 | many | NA | TGTGCCAGCAGCTTCAATAAAGGGGAAAAACTGTTTTTT | CASSFNKGEKLFF
TRBJ2-7 | TRBV7-9 | few | TRBD1 | TGCGCCAGCAGCCAAGTGTACAGGGGGATCTACGAGCAGTACTTC | CASSQVYRGIYEQYF
TRBJ1-1 | TRBV5-1 | few | TRBD1 | TGCGCCAGCAGCCGAGGGACAGGGGTGAACACTGAAGCTTTCTTT | CASSRGTGVNTEAFF
TRBJ2-5 | TRBV7-9 | many | TRBD2 | TGTGCCAGCAGCATAACTAGCGGGAGGGCCGGAGAGACCCAGTACTTC | CASSITSGRAGETQYF
TRBJ2-5 | TRBV28 | NA | NA | TGTGCCAGCAGTTTCCGGGATCGCCCGGAGACCCAGTACTTC | CASSFRDRPETQYF
TRBJ1-1 | TRBV5-1 | few | TRBD1 | TGCGCCAGCAGCTTGAGACAGGGGGCGGTTGGAGGCACTGAAGCTTTCTTT | CASSLRQGAVGGTEAFF
TRBJ1-3 | TRBV5-1 | NA | NA | TGTGCCAGCAGCTTGTTAACGGCCTCTGGAAACACCATATATTTT | CASSLLTASGNTIYF
TRBJ2-5 | TRBV7-9 | NA | NA | TGTGCCAGCAGCGCTTTAAGGGCTGGGGAGACCCAGTACTTC | CASSALRAGETQYF
TRBJ2-3 | TRBV7-9 | NA | TRBD1 | TGTGCCAGCAGCTTTGGGACAGGGGGATCAGATACGCAGTATTTT | CASSFGTGGSDTQYF
TRBJ2-5 | TRBV20-1 | many | NA | TGCAGTGCTAGAGATTTCCAGAAACAAGACTACTACCAAGAGACCCAGTACTTC | CSARDFQKQDYYQETQYF
TRBJ2-7 | TRBV29-1 | NA | TRBD1 | TGCAGCGTGGACTCCTGGGACAGGGGTAACGGTGAGCAGTACTTC | CSVDSWDRGNGEQYF
TRBJ2-7 | TRBV7-9 | NA | TRBD1 | TGTGCCAGCAGCTTCCGGGACAGGGGGGGAGCCTACGAGCAGTACTTC | CASSFRDRGGAYEQYF
TRBJ2-2 | TRBV9 | NA | TRBD2 | TGTGCCAGCAGCTTAGCGGGAGATGAAGAGACAGGGTTAATAACCGGGGAGCTGTTTTTT | CASSLAGDEETGLITGELFF
TRBJ1-2 | TRBV29-1 | many | TRBD1 | TGCAGCGTTGATAATATGGGGACAGGGGCAACTTATGGCTACACCTTC | CSVDNMGTGATYGYTF
TRBJ2-7 | TRBV2 | NA | NA | TGTGCCAGCAATGGGCGTCAGGGAGGGGGCGAGCAGTACTTC | CASNGRQGGGEQYF
TRBJ2-1 | TRBV7-3 | NA | TRBD1 | TGTGCCAGCAGCTTAGGGACAGGGGCGGGTGAGCAGTTCTTC | CASSLGTGAGEQFF
TRBJ1-5 | TRBV18 | NA | NA | TGTGCCAGCTCACCGGGGGGTATCGGCAATCAGCCCCAGCATTTT | CASSPGGIGNQPQHF
TRBJ1-1 | TRBV7-9 | NA | TRBD1 | TGTGCCAGCAGTGAAGGGACAGGGACTGAAGCTTTCTTT | CASSEGTGTEAFF
TRBJ2-7 | TRBV4-1 | few | TRBD2 | TGCGCCAGCAGCCAGGGACTAAACTACGAGCAGTACTTC | CASSQGLNYEQYF
TRBJ1-2 | TRBV24-1 | NA | TRBD1 | TGTGCCACCAGTGATTCTGGGGCAGGGGGGTACACCTTC | CATSDSGAGGYTF
TRBJ2-7 | TRBV12-3/TRBV12-4 | NA | NA | TGTGCCAGCAGTCCCGGACCGGGGAGCCACGAGCAGTACTTC | CASSPGPGSHEQYF
TRBJ1-2 | TRBV7-9 | NA | NA | TGTGCCAGCAGCCAAGATGGACAGACAGTTAACTATGGCTACACCTTC | CASSQDGQTVNYGYTF
TRBJ2-1 | TRBV29-1 | few | TRBD1 | TGCAGCGTTGTCAACGACAGGGACATCTGCAACAATGAGCAGTTCTTC | CSVVNDRDICNNEQFF
TRBJ2-1 | TRBV12-3/TRBV12-4 | NA | TRBD2 | TGTGCTAGTGGTGTGGGACTAGGCAATGAGCAGTTCTTC | CASGVGLGNEQFF
TRBJ1-2 | TRBV29-1 | NA | NA | TGCAGCGTTGAAGACTCGGACGATCATGGCTACACCTTC | CSVEDSDDHGYTF
TRBJ2-7 | TRBV7-9 | NA | NA | TGTGCCAGCAGCTTAACGGGGGGGGACAGGTCCTACGAGCAGTACTTC | CASSLTGGDRSYEQYF
TRBJ2-7 | TRBV29-1 | many | NA | TGCAGCGTTGAAGACGGTCACTACGAGCAGTACTTC | CSVEDGHYEQYF
TRBJ2-7 | TRBV9 | few | NA | TGTGCCAGCAGCGTAGGATTCAGGGAAAGCTCCTACGAGCAGTACTTC | CASSVGFRESSYEQYF
TRBJ2-5 | TRBV7-9 | many | NA | TGTGCCAGCAGCTTAGGGGGAATTGACCAGTACTTC | CASSLGGIDQYF
TRBJ1-2 | TRBV27 | few | NA | TGTGCCAGCAGTCTAAGAGAGGGTCACTATGGCTACACCTTC | CASSLREGHYGYTF
TRBJ1-5 | TRBV30 | NA | NA | TGTGCCTGGAGTGCATTTGAGGGTGGTCAGCCCCAGCATTTT | CAWSAFEGGQPQHF
TRBJ2-7 | TRBV7-8 | many | TRBD2 | TGTGCCAGCAGCTTAGGGGGGACTAGCGGGAGCTACGAGCAGTACTTC | CASSLGGTSGSYEQYF
TRBJ1-1 | TRBV20-1 | many | NA | TGCAGTGCCCCGGGGGAGTTCGAGGGCACTGAAGCTTTCTTT | CSAPGEFEGTEAFF
TRBJ1-1 | TRBV6-5 | NA | NA | TGTGCCAGCAGTCGAAGGGACGGGTACTCTGAAGCTTTCTTT | CASSRRDGYSEAFF